Listed here are 22 T cell receptor beta chains from one sample, sequenced in a study of blood T cell repertoires in COVID-19. Profiled with immunoSEQ multiplex PCR; TCRdb holds only in-frame clones, not every one. This table holds fewer than 200,000 clones, about 85% found once. Sequencing used peripheral blood. Receptor source: a man aged 60 to 69 who had recovered from COVID-19.

The chain is built from TRBV7-2 and TRBJ1-4, with D possibly being TRBD1 (5 bases). Between the trimmed V and J ends, which lost 3 bases and 5 bases, there was a span of 7 bases. The germline gives CDR1 SGHTA, CDR2 FQGNSA. CDR3 length: 13 residues. Here the CDR3 reads CASSFWTNEKLFF. DNA of the CDR3: TGTGCCAGCAGCTTCTGGACAAATGAAAAACTGTTTTTT.

This chain connects TRBV6-2 or TRBV6-3 to TRBJ1-1; D might be TRBD1 (6 bases). Germline CDR1 is MNHEY and CDR2 is SVGEGT. The V end was cut by 3 bases, the J end by 3 bases, with 14 bases between. CDR3 length: 15 residues. CDR3 residues: CASSYYRDVDTEAFF. The CDR3 DNA is TGTGCCAGCAGTTATTACAGGGATGTAGACACTGAAGCTTTCTTT.

The chain joins TRBV28 to TRBJ1-2, with D possibly TRBD1 on 5 matching bases. Germline CDR1 reads MDHEN; CDR2 reads SYDVKM. The CDR3 has 14 residues. V was shortened by 1 base and J by 4 bases, with 10 bases between the two germline ends. CDR3 DNA sequence: TGTGCCAGCAGTTTATCCGGACAAATCTATGGCTACACCTTC. Translating it yields CASSLSGQIYGYTF.

The count of this clone is one. The chain is built from TRBV10-3 and TRBJ2-2; 8 bases map to TRBD1. The CDR3 contains 14 residues. Germline V lookup: CDR1 ENHRY, CDR2 SYGVKD. V dropped 8 bases and J dropped 2; count of bases not matched to a gene: 4. Here the CDR3 DNA reads TGTGCCATCGGGACAGGCCTTAACACCGGGGAGCTGTTTTTT. Protein: CAIGTGLNTGELFF.

The chain couples TRBV5-8 to TRBJ1-1; 7 bases agree with TRBD1. The V segment lost 3 bases and the J segment 10 bases; nucleotides outside the gene matches: 12. The CDR3 covers 14 residues. Germline V gene data show CDR1 as SGHTS and CDR2 as YDEGEE. As DNA, the CDR3 is TGTGCCAGCAGCTCAGCGGGAGGGGGCATTGGAGCTTTCTTT. Encoded protein: CASSSAGGGIGAFF.

This clone was recorded a few times. The chain carries TRBV3-1 (or the pseudogene TRBV3-2) and TRBJ1-5; D remains unclear. The ends were cut back, 3 bases at V and 8 bases at J, with 14 bases in the middle. Germline V gene lookup returns CDR1 LGHDT and CDR2 YNNKEL (reference sequence). The CDR3 is 14 residues long. This CDR3 is CASSHSGNLEPQHF. In DNA form, the CDR3 reads TGTGCCAGCAGCCACTCCGGGAACCTGGAGCCCCAGCATTTT.

The chain employs TRBV6-4 and TRBJ1-1, with a possible D match to TRBD1 (6 bases). The CDR3 is 16 amino acids. Trimming shortened V by 5 bases and J by 3 bases, and 19 bases separated the two germline ends. Germline lookup yields CDR1 MRHNA and CDR2 SNTAGT. CDR3 nucleotides: TGTGCCAGCAGTCCGACCTGGGGGGGCGCGGACACTGAAGCTTTCTTT. Residues: CASSPTWGGADTEAFF.

Regarding this clone: A read error may account for a junction end that differs from germline. V is TRBV6-2 or TRBV6-3 and J is TRBJ2-7; 12 bases align to TRBD2. Looked up from germline, CDR1 is MNHEY and CDR2 is SVGEGT. CDR3 length: 13 residues. The CDR3 DNA reads TGTGCCAGCAGTTACCGGACTAGCGGGGCCGGAGACTTC. It is translated as CASSYRTSGAGDF.

Remarks on this clone: Other DNA sequences in this sample translate to the same CDR3. J is TRBJ2-3 and V is TRBV7-8, with 8 bases aligning to TRBD2. This CDR3 has 14 residues. Germline V gene sequence: CDR1 SGHVS, CDR2 FQNEAQ. The ends lost 3 bases at V and 1 base at J; junction bases unmatched: 0. CDR3 nucleotide sequence: TGTGCCAGCAGCTTGACTAGCGGCACAGATACGCAGTATTTT. Its protein is CASSLTSGTDTQYF.

V is TRBV19 and J is TRBJ1-1; D may be TRBD1 (5 bases). The germline gives CDR1 LNHDA, CDR2 SQIVND (reference sequence). The CDR3 extends over 13 amino acids. The V end was cut by 7 bases, the J end by 1 base, with 10 bases between. The CDR3 DNA reads as TGTGCCAGTACAGGGCAGGGGAACACTGAAGCTTTCTTT. Translating gives CASTGQGNTEAFF.

This clone has a single count. The J gene is TRBJ1-3, the V gene TRBV28, with 9 bases aligning to TRBD1. The CDR3 extends over 16 amino acids. Germline assignment: CDR1 MDHEN and CDR2 SYDVKM. After removal of 3 bases from V and 1 base from J, the junction contained 4 bases not matched to a gene. The CDR3 coding sequence is TGTGCCAGCAGTTTTTCAGGACAGGGGTCTGGAAACACCATATATTTT. Translated: CASSFSGQGSGNTIYF. Together with reference TRBV28 and TRBJ1-3, the CDR3 gives the full variable domain: DVKVTQSSRYLVKRTGEKVFLECVQDMDHENMFWYRQDPGLGLRLIYFSYDVKMKEKGDIPEGYSVSREKKERFSLILESASTNQTSMYLCASSFSGQGSGNTIYFGEGSWLTVV.

A few counts support this clone. The chain employs TRBV12-3 or TRBV12-4 and TRBJ2-1, with TRBD2 matching 7 bases. The CDR3 is 13 amino acids. The V segment lost 7 bases and the J segment 4 bases; nucleotides outside the gene matches: 4. Written as DNA, the CDR3 is TGTGCCAGCAACCGAGCGGGGTACAATGAGCAGTTCTTC. Its translation is CASNRAGYNEQFF.

DNA of the CDR3: TGTGCCAGCAGTTACGCAGCGGGGGGGCATGAGCAGTTCTTC. Protein product: CASSYAAGGHEQFF. The genes are TRBV6-2 or TRBV6-3 and TRBJ2-1; TRBD2 matches 10 bases. The V gene's germline CDR1 is MNHEY and CDR2 SVGEGT. The CDR3 spans 14 residues. V was clipped by 2 bases and J by 8 bases; unmatched bases: 3.

This clone came up a few times. The J gene is TRBJ1-2, the V gene TRBV5-1; D uncertain. Deletions cut 0 bases from V and 7 bases from J, with 10 bases between. The CDR3 runs 13 residues. The V gene's germline CDR1 is SGHRS and CDR2 YFSETQ. CDR3 sequence: CASSLEWEAGYTF. The CDR3 bases are TGCGCCAGCAGCTTGGAATGGGAGGCTGGCTACACCTTC.

The chain uses TRBV14 and TRBJ1-1; 8 nucleotides align to TRBD1. Trimming cost V 4 bases and J 0 bases; bases outside gene matches: 4. Looked up from germline, CDR1 is SGHDN and CDR2 is FVKESK. The CDR3 sequence is 15 residues long. CDR3 protein: CASSPTGALNTEAFF. CDR3 nucleotide sequence: TGTGCCAGCAGCCCGACAGGGGCTCTGAACACTGAAGCTTTCTTT. Full variable domain (outside the CDR3, taken from reference TRBV14 and TRBJ1-1): EAGVTQFPSHSVIEKGQTVTLRCDPISGHDNLYWYRRVMGKEIKFLLHFVKESKQDESGMPNNRFLAERTGGTYSTLKVQPAELEDSGVYFCASSPTGALNTEAFFGQGTRLTVV.

The CDR3 coding sequence is TGTGCCAGCAGCTTAGGGGAGGGGACAGGGAACTCCTACGAGCAGTACTTC. This sequence encodes CASSLGEGTGNSYEQYF. V usage is TRBV7-9 and J usage is TRBJ2-7; 9 bases agree with TRBD1. The CDR3 runs to 17 residues. V was pared by 1 base and J by 0 bases, with 7 bases of the junction left unmatched. Germline CDR1 is SEHNR and CDR2 is FQNEAQ (reference sequence).

With respect to this clone: Additional DNA sequences in this sample encode the identical CDR3. The V gene is TRBV9, the J gene TRBJ1-1, with D perhaps matching TRBD1 (5 bases). The germline V gene encodes CDR1 SGDLS and CDR2 YYNGEE. The CDR3 is 14 amino acids. V lost 3 bases and J 4 bases, leaving 13 bases between the germline ends. The CDR3, as DNA: TGTGCCAGCAGCGCCTACGGGGGGAGCACTGAAGCTTTCTTT. Protein product: CASSAYGGSTEAFF.

This rearrangement joins TRBV3-1 (or the pseudogene TRBV3-2) to TRBJ2-5, with a possible D match to TRBD2 (5 bases). V lost 4 bases, J lost 1 base, and 16 bases lay in between. Germline CDR1 reads LGHDT; CDR2 reads YNNKEL (reference sequence). CDR3 length equals 16 residues. CDR3 sequence: CASSRRGSYFQETQYF. In nucleotides, the CDR3 is TGTGCCAGCAGCCGCCGAGGGTCTTACTTCCAAGAGACCCAGTACTTC.

The chain carries TRBV29-1 and TRBJ2-1, with TRBD2 matching 8 bases. Germline V gene lookup returns CDR1 SQVTM and CDR2 ANQGSEA. J was trimmed by 12 bases and V by 7 bases; bases with no gene match: 17. CDR3 length: 14 residues. CDR3 residues: CSASASGPGIGQFF. CDR3 DNA sequence: TGCAGCGCTTCTGCTAGCGGGCCGGGCATCGGGCAGTTCTTC.

A word on this clone: Sequence at one end of the junction differs from germline and may be a read error. The V gene is TRBV18, the J gene TRBJ1-5, with 8 positions matching TRBD1. Germline values: CDR1 KGHSH, CDR2 LQKENI. This CDR3 has 16 residues. The CDR3 here is CASSPPGGGSNQPQHF. In DNA, the CDR3 is TGTGCCAGCTCGCCACCAGGGGGCGGGAGCAATCAGCCCCAGCATTTT.

On this clone itself: The same CDR3 can be traced to other DNA sequences in this sample. The chain links TRBV9 to TRBJ2-5; 7 bases align to TRBD2. J lost 5 bases, V lost 2 bases, and 6 bases had no gene match. The CDR3 extends over 14 amino acids. CDR1 is SGDLS and CDR2 is YYNGEE in the germline V gene. CDR3 amino acids: CASSVAGVEETQYF. The CDR3 region has the DNA TGTGCCAGCAGCGTGGCGGGGGTTGAGGAGACCCAGTACTTC.

This clone occurred once. The rearrangement links TRBV5-1 to TRBJ2-5; 7 bases match TRBD2. After removal of 0 bases from V and 1 base from J, the junction contained 6 bases not matched to a gene. Germline V gene data show CDR1 as SGHRS and CDR2 as YFSETQ. The CDR3 is 16 residues long. The CDR3 sequence is CASSLVAGGAQETQYF. In nucleotides, the CDR3 is TGCGCCAGCAGCTTGGTAGCGGGTGGGGCCCAAGAGACCCAGTACTTC.